This entry lists 26 T cell receptor beta chains sequenced from one sample in a study of blood T cell repertoires in COVID-19. This table comes from immunoSEQ multiplex PCR, and its TCRdb copy is limited to in-frame clones, with some not included. The sample has 350,000 to 450,000 clones, 75% to 90% seen once. Sequencing was carried out using PBMCs or T cells enriched from blood (not recorded which). These receptors all come from a man under 40 who had recovered from COVID-19.

The chain joins TRBV5-1 to TRBJ1-4; maybe TRBD1 (5 bases). In germline, CDR1 is SGHRS, CDR2 YFSETQ. The V gene lost 4 bases and the J gene lost 2 bases, with 15 bases spanning the gap. The CDR3 totals 16 residues. CDR3: CASSALMGGTNEKLFF. The CDR3 coding sequence is TGCGCCAGCAGCGCACTCATGGGGGGGACTAATGAAAAACTGTTTTTT. Complete variable domain (other parts from reference TRBV5-1 and TRBJ1-4): KAGVTQTPRYLIKTRGQQVTLSCSPISGHRSVSWYQQTPGQGLQFLFEYFSETQRNKGNFPGRFSGRQFSNSRSEMNVSTLELGDSALYLCASSALMGGTNEKLFFGSGTQLSVL.

The gene calls are TRBV6-5 and TRBJ2-6, with D maybe TRBD1 (6 bases). CDR1 MNHEY and CDR2 SVGAGI come from the germline V gene. Trimming removed 5 bases from V and 2 bases from J, with 10 bases in between. There are 15 residues in the CDR3. The CDR3 protein is CASSIRQAGANVLTF. The CDR3 DNA follows: TGTGCCAGCAGTATAAGACAGGCTGGGGCCAACGTCCTGACTTTC.

The chain recombines TRBV28 with TRBJ2-7; tentatively, D is TRBD2 (5 bases). The CDR3 is 15 amino acids. Germline assignment: CDR1 MDHEN and CDR2 SYDVKM. Trimming took off 2 bases at V and 2 bases at J, with 13 bases between the two ends. The CDR3 DNA sequence: TGTGCCAGCAGTTTAATGACTCGGGGTACCTACGAGCAGTACTTC. It codes for CASSLMTRGTYEQYF. The full variable domain, with the rest looked up from reference TRBV28 and TRBJ2-7, is DVKVTQSSRYLVKRTGEKVFLECVQDMDHENMFWYRQDPGLGLRLIYFSYDVKMKEKGDIPEGYSVSREKKERFSLILESASTNQTSMYLCASSLMTRGTYEQYFGPGTRLTVT.

This clone has only one observation. The chain carries TRBV4-1 and TRBJ2-4; 8 bases align to TRBD2. The CDR3 extends over 16 amino acids. Germline lookup yields CDR1 MGHRA and CDR2 YSYEKL. Germline trimming cut 5 bases from V and 5 bases from J; bases unmatched to any gene: 11. The DNA of the CDR3 is TGCGCCAGCAGCGACCACAGTAGGACTAGCCAAAACATTCAGTACTTC. The encoded protein is CASSDHSRTSQNIQYF.

The chain carries TRBV3-1 (or the pseudogene TRBV3-2) and TRBJ1-5; TRBD1 is a possible D gene (5 bases). Germline V CDR1 and CDR2: LGHDT, YNNKEL (reference sequence). This CDR3 spans 13 amino acids. V gave up 3 bases and J gave up 7 bases, with 10 bases separating them. The CDR3 loop reads CASSQSGNQPQHF. The CDR3, as DNA: TGTGCCAGCAGCCAGTCAGGGAACCAGCCCCAGCATTTT.

The chain combines TRBV3-1 (or the pseudogene TRBV3-2) with TRBJ2-3, with a weak D call TRBD2 (6 bases). CDR1 is LGHDT and CDR2 is YNNKEL in the germline V gene (reference sequence). This CDR3 is 15 amino acids long. V lost 4 bases and J lost 5, with 16 bases in between. The CDR3 DNA reads as TGTGCCAGCAGCCCACGTGGGAACGGGAGAGATACGCAGTATTTT. Translated, it gives CASSPRGNGRDTQYF.

V gene TRBV18 combines with J gene TRBJ2-5, with D unresolved. Per germline, CDR1 KGHSH and CDR2 LQKENI. V lost 6 bases, J lost 0 bases, and 17 bases lay in between. This CDR3 comprises 16 residues. In DNA, the CDR3 is TGTGCCAGCTCGCAAAACACAGTCCGTTACCAAGAGACCCAGTACTTC. It codes for CASSQNTVRYQETQYF. Supplemented by reference TRBV18 and TRBJ2-5, the full variable domain reads NAGVMQNPRHLVRRRGQEARLRCSPMKGHSHVYWYRQLPEEGLKFMVYLQKENIIDESGMPKERFSAEFPKEGPSILRIQQVVRGDSAAYFCASSQNTVRYQETQYFGPGTRLLVL.

The V and J genes are TRBV5-6 and TRBJ2-5; 8 bases fit TRBD2. Looked up from germline, CDR1 is SGHDT and CDR2 is YYEEEE. Trimming removed 0 bases from V and 3 bases from J; junction bases left unmatched: 7. This CDR3 is built from 16 residues. The CDR3 here is CASSLVSGALKETQYF. CDR3 coding DNA: TGTGCCAGCAGCTTGGTTAGCGGGGCCCTCAAAGAGACCCAGTACTTC.

This chain links TRBV10-1 with TRBJ2-3; TRBD2 matches at 8 bases. The CDR3 sequence is 15 residues long. Losses at the gene ends were 0 bases for V and 6 bases for J; bases not matched to a gene: 5. The germline V gene has CDR1 WNHNN and CDR2 SYGVQD (reference sequence). CDR3 loop: CASSESAAGVDTQYF. DNA of the CDR3: TGCGCCAGCAGTGAGTCGGCAGCGGGAGTTGATACGCAGTATTTT.

V gene TRBV30 combines with J gene TRBJ2-6, with 8 bases that match TRBD1. V lost 7 bases to trimming and J lost 7 bases; unmatched junction nucleotides: 12. The CDR3 is 15 amino acids. The germline V gene has CDR1 GTSNPN and CDR2 SVGIG (reference sequence). This chain's CDR3 is CASDRATGGANVLTF. CDR3 sequence (DNA): TGTGCCTCGGACAGGGCAACCGGTGGTGCCAACGTCCTGACTTTC.

The chain couples TRBV5-4 to TRBJ1-1, with 10 bases aligning to TRBD1. The ends lost 2 bases at V and 4 bases at J; junction bases unmatched: 5. The germline gives CDR1 SGHNT, CDR2 YYREEE (reference sequence). CDR3 size: 15 residues. CDR3 protein: CASSFDRGRFTEAFF. For the CDR3, the DNA is TGTGCCAGCAGCTTCGACAGGGGGCGGTTCACTGAAGCTTTCTTT.

This sequence joins TRBV25-1 and TRBJ1-4; D uncertain. From germline, CDR1 is MGHDK and CDR2 SYGVNS. The CDR3 is 17 amino acids. Trimming took off 3 bases at V and 8 bases at J, with 22 bases between the two ends. The chain's CDR3 is CASSDWAGRDREEKLFF. The CDR3 region has the DNA TGTGCCAGCAGTGATTGGGCAGGCCGGGATCGGGAGGAAAAACTGTTTTTT.

The chain recombines TRBV19 with TRBJ1-3, with D uncertain. The CDR3 is 15 amino acids. Germline CDR1 and CDR2: LNHDA and SQIVND (reference sequence). Trimming left V 3 bases short and J 9 bases short, with 18 bases between. This chain's CDR3 is CASSITRTSPGTIYF. In DNA, the CDR3 is TGTGCCAGTAGTATCACAAGAACAAGTCCGGGCACCATATATTTT.

This chain connects TRBV11-2 to TRBJ1-6; no clear D. From germline, CDR1 is SGHAT and CDR2 FQNNGV. Trimming cost V 1 base and J 0 bases, with 10 bases left between them. This CDR3 spans 17 amino acids. The DNA for the CDR3 is TGTGCCAGCAGCTTAGTTCGCCCCAGCTCCTATAATTCACCCCTCCACTTT. Its protein is CASSLVRPSSYNSPLHF.

The chain has TRBV9 and TRBJ2-7; D might be TRBD1 (6 bases). CDR1 SGDLS and CDR2 YYNGEE come from the germline V gene. This CDR3 region has 12 residues. Deletions cut 7 bases from V and 5 bases from J, with 13 bases between. The CDR3 coding sequence is TGTGCCAGCTCCCGGAGGACAGACGAGCAGTACTTC. Translating it yields CASSRRTDEQYF.

The chain couples TRBV11-3 to TRBJ2-7; 13 bases match TRBD2. The length of the CDR3 is 14 residues. V was clipped by 5 bases and J by 5 bases; unmatched bases: 3. Germline V gene sequence: CDR1 SGHNT, CDR2 YENEEA. CDR3 sequence reads: CASSLGLAGDEQYF. In DNA, the CDR3 is TGTGCCAGCAGCCTAGGACTAGCGGGAGACGAGCAGTACTTC.

This clone was counted once. CDR3 sequence (DNA): TGTGCCAGCAGCTTAGTTTTTATTTCGGGGACAGGGACCTACGAGCAGTACTTC. It is translated as CASSLVFISGTGTYEQYF. V and J are TRBV7-8 and TRBJ2-7, with TRBD1 identical over 9 bases. Germline CDR1 reads SGHVS; CDR2 reads FQNEAQ. J lost 2 bases, V lost 1 base, and 12 bases had no gene match. CDR3 size: 18 residues.

This chain uses TRBV25-1 with TRBJ1-3; D gene uncertain. This CDR3 contains 13 residues. From germline, CDR1 is MGHDK and CDR2 SYGVNS. V was cut by 1 base and J by 5 bases, with 6 bases left in between. CDR3 amino acids: CASSESVRNTIYF. As DNA, the CDR3 is TGTGCCAGCAGTGAATCTGTCCGAAACACCATATATTTT.

As for this clone: Other DNA sequences in the same sample also yield this CDR3. The V gene is TRBV15, the J gene TRBJ2-7, with 8 bases matching TRBD1. The germline gives CDR1 LNHNV, CDR2 YYDKDF (reference sequence). V trimming: 1 base; J trimming: 4 bases; junction bases outside the gene matches: 3. This CDR3 has 14 amino acids. CDR3 in amino acids: CATSRAGGSYEQYF. CDR3 DNA: TGTGCCACCAGCAGAGCAGGGGGCTCTTACGAGCAGTACTTC.

In regard to this clone: Other DNA sequences in the sample encode the same CDR3. This chain connects TRBV5-4 to TRBJ2-7, with 7 bases that match TRBD1. Germline assignment: CDR1 SGHNT and CDR2 YYREEE (reference sequence). Losses at the gene ends were 4 bases for V and 3 bases for J; bases not matched to a gene: 7. This CDR3 has 14 amino acids. The CDR3: CASSPRQGSYEQYF. For the CDR3, the DNA is TGTGCCAGCAGCCCGAGACAGGGAAGCTACGAGCAGTACTTC.

This clone was counted a single time. V is TRBV10-1 and J is TRBJ2-3, with a possible D match to TRBD2 (6 bases). Between the trimmed V and J ends, which lost 4 bases and 5 bases, there was a span of 10 bases. The CDR3 loop spans 13 amino acids. Germline V gives CDR1 WNHNN, CDR2 SYGVQD (reference sequence). Here the CDR3 reads CASSVRGGDTQYF. For the CDR3, the DNA is TGCGCCAGCAGTGTTCGGGGAGGAGATACGCAGTATTTT.

The rearrangement uses TRBV29-1 and TRBJ2-3; TRBD1 matches 7 bases. Germline CDR1 reads SQVTM; CDR2 reads ANQGSEA. J was trimmed by 11 bases and V by 6 bases; bases with no gene match: 14. This CDR3 is 13 amino acids long. CDR3 nucleotide sequence: TGCAGCGTCAACCGGGACAGTTCGTTTGGGCAGTATTTT. Its protein is CSVNRDSSFGQYF.

There are a few counts of this clone. The CDR3 region has the DNA TGTGCCAGCAGCAAGACAGGGTTCACTGAAGCTTTCTTT. The encoded protein is CASSKTGFTEAFF. The chain combines TRBV7-9 with TRBJ1-1; 7 bases match TRBD1. Germline values: CDR1 SEHNR, CDR2 FQNEAQ (reference sequence). V was pared by 5 bases and J by 4 bases, with 4 bases of the junction left unmatched. The length of the CDR3 is 13 residues.

The rearrangement joins TRBV5-1 to TRBJ2-3, with D possibly being TRBD1 (6 bases). V was trimmed by 3 bases and J by 2 bases, leaving 10 bases between them. The CDR3 extends over 14 amino acids. CDR1 SGHRS and CDR2 YFSETQ come from the germline V gene. Written as DNA, the CDR3 is TGCGCCAGCAGCTCGGACAGAGTCACAGATACGCAGTATTTT. Translating gives CASSSDRVTDTQYF.

Comments on this clone: One junction end disagrees with the germline gene, perhaps due to a read error. The chain links TRBV24-1 to TRBJ1-5, with a weak D call TRBD1 (6 bases). The CDR3 is 15 residues long. CDR1 and CDR2 from the germline V gene are KGHDR and SFDVKD. The CDR3 region is CATSGGTSRNQPQHF. The CDR3 DNA reads TGTGCCACCAGTGGTGGGACAAGCCGCAACCAGCCCCAGCATTTT.

The V and J genes are TRBV25-1 and TRBJ1-5; TRBD1 matches 7 bases. The ends lost 4 bases at V and 0 bases at J; junction bases unmatched: 9. Germline values: CDR1 MGHDK, CDR2 SYGVNS. The CDR3 has 17 residues. DNA of the CDR3: TGTGCCAGCAGTGGAATGGGGGGACAGTATAGCAATCAGCCCCAGCATTTT. This codes for CASSGMGGQYSNQPQHF.